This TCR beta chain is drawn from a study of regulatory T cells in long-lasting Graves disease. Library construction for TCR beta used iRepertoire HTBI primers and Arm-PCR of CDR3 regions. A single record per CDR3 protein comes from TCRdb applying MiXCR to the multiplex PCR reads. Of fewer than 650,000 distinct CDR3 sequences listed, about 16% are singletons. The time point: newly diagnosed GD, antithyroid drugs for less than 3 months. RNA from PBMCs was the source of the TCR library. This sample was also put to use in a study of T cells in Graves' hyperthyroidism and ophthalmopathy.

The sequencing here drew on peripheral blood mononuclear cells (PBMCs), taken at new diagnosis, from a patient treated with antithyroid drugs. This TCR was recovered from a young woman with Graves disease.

This CDR3 reads CASSISSGRAGEPFF. CDR3 nucleotide sequence: TGTGCCAGCAGTATATCTAGCGGGAGGGCCGGGGAGCCTTTTTTT. This sequence joins TRBV6-1 and TRBJ2-2; TRBD2 agrees at 12 bases. Trimming cost V 5 bases and J 17 bases; bases outside gene matches: 15. The germline CDR1 and CDR2 sequences are MNHNS and SASEGT. The CDR3 runs 15 residues.